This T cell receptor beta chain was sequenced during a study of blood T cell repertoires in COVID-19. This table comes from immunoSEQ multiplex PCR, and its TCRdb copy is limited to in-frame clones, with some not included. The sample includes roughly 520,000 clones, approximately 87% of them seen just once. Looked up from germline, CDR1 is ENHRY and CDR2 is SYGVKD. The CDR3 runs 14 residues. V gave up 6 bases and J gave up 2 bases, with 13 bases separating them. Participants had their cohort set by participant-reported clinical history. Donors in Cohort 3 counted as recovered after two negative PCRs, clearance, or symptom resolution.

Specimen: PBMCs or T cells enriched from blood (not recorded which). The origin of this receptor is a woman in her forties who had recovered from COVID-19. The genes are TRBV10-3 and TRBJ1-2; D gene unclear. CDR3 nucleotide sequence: TGTGCCATCAGAGCATCGACGGGGAACTATGGCTACACCTTC. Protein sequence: CAIRASTGNYGYTF.